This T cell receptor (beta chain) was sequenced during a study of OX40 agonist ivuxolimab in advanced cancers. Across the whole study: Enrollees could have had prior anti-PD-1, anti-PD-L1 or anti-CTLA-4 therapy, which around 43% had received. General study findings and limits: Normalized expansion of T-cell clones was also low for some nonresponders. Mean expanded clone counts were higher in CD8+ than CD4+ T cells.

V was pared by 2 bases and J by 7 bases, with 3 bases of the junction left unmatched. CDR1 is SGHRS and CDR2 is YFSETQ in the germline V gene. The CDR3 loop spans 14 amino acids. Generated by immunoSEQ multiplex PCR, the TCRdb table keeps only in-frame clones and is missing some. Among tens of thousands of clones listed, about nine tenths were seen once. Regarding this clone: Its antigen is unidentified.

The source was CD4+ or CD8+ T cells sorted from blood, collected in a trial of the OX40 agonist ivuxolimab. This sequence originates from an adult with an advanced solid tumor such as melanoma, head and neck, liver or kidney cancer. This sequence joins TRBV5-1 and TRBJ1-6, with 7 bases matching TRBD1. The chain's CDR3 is CASSLGQANSPLHF. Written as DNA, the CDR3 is TGCGCCAGCAGCTTAGGACAGGCGAATTCACCCCTCCACTTT.